This paragraph reports one TCR beta chain. Its antigen is unknown. Indicated treatment: oral pan-JAK inhibitor, 5-10 mg twice daily. Obtained from alopecia areata patients were lesional scalp punch biopsies along with peripheral blood. The data were obtained in a study of CD8+ T cells in alopecia areata. Study at large: In an open-label trial, patients got 5 to 10 mg tofacitinib twice daily. Treated patients' severity was scored by percentage of affected scalp area.

As the sequencing template, cDNA was produced by extracting RNA and reverse transcribing it. The data were produced by immunoSEQ multiplex PCR, yet TCRdb's version contains in-frame clones alone and is incomplete. The data hold around 100,000 clones, with around 60% observed a single time. Study-wide findings and caveats: Throughout tofacitinib, many expanded lesional clones continued to persist in scalp and blood.

Germline values: CDR1 SGDLS, CDR2 YYNGEE. This CDR3 is 11 amino acids long. V lost 7 bases and J lost 6, with 10 bases in between. The rearrangement uses TRBV9 and TRBJ1-1; D perhaps matches TRBD1 (5 bases). Sequencing used CD8+ T cells sorted from blood, obtained at roughly week 58, from a patient treated with tofacitinib. The sequence was obtained from a human donor with alopecia areata. The CDR3 sequence: CASGGGPEAFF. CDR3 nucleotides: TGTGCCAGCGGCGGGGGACCTGAAGCTTTCTTT.